The 26 T cell receptor beta chains reported below all come from one sample, sequenced in a study of blood T cell repertoires in COVID-19. TCRdb keeps only in-frame clones here, not all; method: immunoSEQ multiplex PCR. This sample yields 350,000 to 400,000 clones, of which roughly nine tenths are seen a single time; roughly 0.9% belongs to the top ten. The specimen sequenced was PBMCs or T cells enriched from blood (not recorded which). The source of these receptors is a woman between 35 and 50 years old who had been exposed to COVID-19.

This clone was picked up one time. This chain joins TRBV7-9 and TRBJ1-4; no definite D call. Germline V gives CDR1 SEHNR, CDR2 FQNEAQ (reference sequence). Trimming pared 5 bases from V and 5 bases from J, leaving 15 bases between. The length of the CDR3 is 15 residues. CDR3 sequence: CASSERGPLNEKLFF. CDR3 DNA: TGTGCCAGCAGCGAACGGGGTCCCCTCAATGAAAAACTGTTTTTT. Based on the CDR3 plus reference TRBV7-9 and TRBJ1-4, the full variable domain is DTGVSQNPRHKITKRGQNVTFRCDPISEHNRLYWYRQTLGQGPEFLTYFQNEAQLEKSRLLSDRFSAERPKGSFSTLEIQRTEQGDSAMYLCASSERGPLNEKLFFGSGTQLSVL.

This chain uses TRBV19 with TRBJ2-3; D may be TRBD1 (5 bases). Germline V gene sequence: CDR1 LNHDA, CDR2 SQIVND (reference sequence). The V and J ends lost 1 base and 4 bases respectively, with 15 bases between them. The CDR3 is 16 amino acids. CDR3 DNA sequence: TGTGCCAGTAGTATAGTACCAGGGATCATCCCAGATACGCAGTATTTT. Translation gives CASSIVPGIIPDTQYF.

In DNA, the CDR3 is TGTGCCAGCAGCTTACAGGTTATGAACACTGAAGCTTTCTTT. Amino acids: CASSLQVMNTEAFF. The gene calls are TRBV11-1 and TRBJ1-1; D unclear. The CDR3 totals 14 residues. The ends were cut back, 2 bases at V and 0 bases at J, with 7 bases in the middle. Per the germline V gene, CDR1 is SGHAT and CDR2 is FQDESV (reference sequence).

CDR3 sequence (DNA): TGTGCCAGCAGCTTACTTATTTTCCGGGGGGCAAATGAGCAGTTCTTC. It yields the protein CASSLLIFRGANEQFF. V and J are TRBV7-9 and TRBJ2-1, with D possibly being TRBD2 (7 bases). CDR1 and CDR2 (germline): SEHNR, FQNEAQ (reference sequence). The CDR3 contains 16 residues. The ends were cut back, 2 bases at V and 7 bases at J, with 18 bases in the middle.

For the CDR3, the DNA is TGTGCCAGCAGGACAGGGATCAATGTGGGCAATCAGCCCCAGCATTTT. Amino acids: CASRTGINVGNQPQHF. The chain is built from TRBV2 and TRBJ1-5; 7 nucleotides line up with TRBD1. This CDR3 comprises 16 residues. Germline V gene data show CDR1 as SNHLY and CDR2 as FYNNEI. The trim removed 6 bases at V and 2 bases at J, leaving 10 bases unmatched.

The table lists this clone with a count of one. The chain combines TRBV7-9 with TRBJ2-1, with 16 bases fitting TRBD2. CDR1 is SEHNR, CDR2 FQNEAQ, per germline (reference sequence). The J segment lost 4 bases and the V segment lost 5 bases, leaving 2 bases of the junction unmatched. This CDR3 spans 16 amino acids. CDR3 nucleotide sequence: TGTGCCAGCAGCGGGACTAGCGGGGGGGATTACAATGAGCAGTTCTTC. Protein product: CASSGTSGGDYNEQFF.

As regards this clone: Distinct nucleotide sequences in the sample also encode this CDR3. This chain links TRBV4-1 with TRBJ1-4; the match to TRBD1 covers 9 bases. There are 14 residues in the CDR3. Germline V gene data show CDR1 as MGHRA and CDR2 as YSYEKL. Trimming at V came to 1 base and at J to 6 bases, leaving 0 bases not matched to a gene. The CDR3 protein is CASSQGTGDEKLFF. CDR3 sequence (DNA): TGCGCCAGCAGCCAAGGGACAGGGGATGAAAAACTGTTTTTT.

This clone was seen a single time. The gene calls are TRBV7-3 and TRBJ1-6; D is unclear. The CDR3 extends over 16 amino acids. Germline values: CDR1 SGHTA, CDR2 FQGTGA. The V gene lost 6 bases and the J gene lost 3 bases, with 15 bases spanning the gap. DNA for the CDR3: TGTGCCAGCAGGTCAGCCGGGTCGATCTATAATTCACCCCTCCACTTT. This codes for CASRSAGSIYNSPLHF. Based on the CDR3 plus reference TRBV7-3 and TRBJ1-6, the full variable domain is GAGVSQTPSNKVTEKGKYVELRCDPISGHTALYWYRQSLGQGPEFLIYFQGTGAADDSGLPNDRFFAVRPEGSVSTLKIQRTERGDSAVYLCASRSAGSIYNSPLHFGNGTRLTVT.

V and J are TRBV27 and TRBJ1-4; D is unclear. Trimming stripped 6 bases from V and 8 bases from J, with 13 bases between. The CDR3 is 13 residues long. Germline loops: CDR1 MNHEY, CDR2 SMNVEV (reference sequence). CDR3 DNA: TGTGCCAGCAGAACGACGGGGAACGAAAAACTGTTTTTT. Translated: CASRTTGNEKLFF.

V gene TRBV7-9 combines with J gene TRBJ1-1; D perhaps matches TRBD1 (5 bases). This CDR3 has 15 residues. CDR1 is SEHNR, CDR2 FQNEAQ, per germline (reference sequence). Trimming left V 3 bases short and J 3 bases short, with 14 bases between. CDR3 residues: CASSFGQYQDTEAFF. In DNA form, the CDR3 reads TGTGCCAGCAGCTTCGGACAATACCAAGACACTGAAGCTTTCTTT.

V and J are TRBV25-1 and TRBJ1-6; 9 bases match TRBD1. CDR1 is MGHDK and CDR2 is SYGVNS in the germline V gene. J gave up 9 bases and V 4 bases, and 7 bases lay outside the gene matches. The length of the CDR3 is 15 residues. In DNA form, the CDR3 reads TGTGCCAGCAGTGCCGCGACAGGGGGTGGTTCACCCCTCCACTTT. Its protein product is CASSAATGGGSPLHF.

The chain combines TRBV11-1 with TRBJ2-7, with TRBD2 identical over 10 bases. The CDR3 spans 16 residues. Looked up from germline, CDR1 is SGHAT and CDR2 is FQDESV (reference sequence). Trimming cost V 2 bases and J 2 bases; bases outside gene matches: 6. This CDR3 reads CASSLLGTSVPYEQYF. The CDR3 DNA is TGTGCCAGCAGCTTACTCGGGACTAGCGTCCCCTACGAGCAGTACTTC.

The J gene is TRBJ2-3, the V gene TRBV6-2 or TRBV6-3, with TRBD2 matching over 11 bases. With V trimmed by 2 bases and J by 4 bases, 8 bases remained unmatched. Per the germline V gene, CDR1 is MNHEY and CDR2 is SVGEGT. The CDR3 is made up of 17 amino acids. This CDR3 is CASSYGHSGGAPDTQYF. As DNA, the CDR3 is TGTGCCAGCAGTTACGGCCATAGCGGGGGGGCCCCAGATACGCAGTATTTT.

The rearrangement links TRBV4-3 to TRBJ2-1, with 7 bases identical to TRBD2. The junction had 7 bases not matched to a gene; V was cut back by 0 bases and J by 8 bases. This CDR3 spans 15 amino acids. Germline V lookup: CDR1 LGHNA, CDR2 YSLEER. CDR3 coding DNA: TGCGCCAGCAGCCAAGAAAAGCGGGATGGAGATGAGCAGTTCTTC. The encoded protein is CASSQEKRDGDEQFF.

This sequence joins TRBV9 and TRBJ2-7; 8 positions agree with TRBD1. Germline CDR1 is SGDLS and CDR2 is YYNGEE. CDR3 length: 15 amino acids. The V and J ends lost 0 bases and 3 bases, in that order; junction bases with no gene match: 5. The CDR3 is CASSVGQGAFYEQYF. CDR3 nucleotides: TGTGCCAGCAGCGTAGGTCAGGGGGCTTTCTACGAGCAGTACTTC. The full variable domain, with the rest looked up from reference TRBV9 and TRBJ2-7, is DSGVTQTPKHLITATGQRVTLRCSPRSGDLSVYWYQQSLDQGLQFLIQYYNGEERAKGNILERFSAQQFPDLHSELNLSSLELGDSALYFCASSVGQGAFYEQYFGPGTRLTVT.

The V call is TRBV4-3, the J call TRBJ2-5; 11 nucleotides agree with TRBD2. V trimming: 0 bases; J trimming: 5 bases; junction bases outside the gene matches: 8. CDR3 length: 17 residues. Germline assignment: CDR1 LGHNA and CDR2 YSLEER. The DNA for the CDR3 is TGCGCCAGCAGCCAAGATACGGGGACTAGCGGCTTGGAGACCCAGTACTTC. Its translation is CASSQDTGTSGLETQYF.

This clone was counted a single time. The rearrangement uses TRBV23-1 and TRBJ2-6; tentatively, D is TRBD2 (6 bases). TRBV23-1 falls under the ORF class, with uncertain function. Trimming left V 2 bases short and J 1 base short, with 24 bases between. The CDR3 totals 21 residues. CDR3 loop: CASSQPGVFGTTSSGANVLTF. CDR3 bases: TGCGCCAGCAGTCAACCGGGAGTTTTCGGAACCACATCTTCTGGGGCCAACGTCCTGACTTTC.

The rearrangement joins TRBV6-2 or TRBV6-3 to TRBJ2-1; the match to TRBD2 covers 10 bases. The V gene end was trimmed by 4 bases and the J gene end by 7 bases; junction bases not matched to a gene: 10. Germline V lookup: CDR1 MNHEY, CDR2 SVGEGT. This CDR3 contains 16 residues. As DNA, the CDR3 is TGTGCCAGCAGTTCCCTGAAGCGGGGGGGCCTGAATGAGCAGTTCTTC. Encoded protein: CASSSLKRGGLNEQFF.

The rearrangement joins TRBV24-1 to TRBJ2-3; D unclear. The V gene's germline CDR1 is KGHDR and CDR2 SFDVKD. The CDR3 covers 15 residues. V shed 9 bases and J shed 0 bases, with 15 bases lying between them. The CDR3 DNA is TGTGCCACCTCATTTGGCAGTTCTAGCACAGATACGCAGTATTTT. Amino acids: CATSFGSSSTDTQYF.

This chain joins TRBV2 and TRBJ2-7; D possibly corresponds to TRBD2 (6 bases). Germline CDR1 reads SNHLY; CDR2 reads FYNNEI. CDR3 length equals 12 residues. Trimming pared 6 bases from V and 0 bases from J, leaving 6 bases between. This chain's CDR3 is CASRGLSYEQYF. The CDR3 DNA reads TGTGCCAGCAGGGGACTCTCCTACGAGCAGTACTTC.

The V gene is TRBV15, the J gene TRBJ2-5; perhaps TRBD1 as D (5 bases). Germline V lookup: CDR1 LNHNV, CDR2 YYDKDF (reference sequence). This CDR3 is built from 14 residues. V dropped 1 base and J dropped 3 bases, with 9 bases sitting between them. The CDR3 reads CATSRVGREETQYF. The CDR3 DNA reads TGTGCCACCAGCAGAGTTGGCAGGGAAGAGACCCAGTACTTC.

V usage is TRBV2 and J usage is TRBJ2-1; 15 nucleotides line up with TRBD2. Germline CDR1 is SNHLY and CDR2 is FYNNEI. V lost 7 bases to trimming and J lost 1 base; unmatched junction nucleotides: 17. This CDR3 is 21 amino acids long. The CDR3 DNA follows: TGTGCCAGCAATGGACTAGCGGGAGGGCCATTCGAGGGAAGATCCTACAATGAGCAGTTCTTC. Encoded protein: CASNGLAGGPFEGRSYNEQFF.

The chain has TRBV27 and TRBJ2-6; TRBD1 matches 8 bases. V gave up 5 bases and J gave up 6 bases; unmatched junction bases: 12. This CDR3 spans 17 amino acids. Germline V CDR1 and CDR2: MNHEY, SMNVEV (reference sequence). CDR3 sequence (DNA): TGTGCCAGCAGTCACACAGGGGGTGGGTTCGTGGCCAACGTCCTGACTTTC. It specifies CASSHTGGGFVANVLTF.

The chain recombines TRBV7-9 with TRBJ1-2, with D possibly being TRBD1 (6 bases). The V end was cut by 5 bases, the J end by 8 bases, with 15 bases between. The CDR3 loop spans 13 amino acids. Germline V gene sequence: CDR1 SEHNR, CDR2 FQNEAQ (reference sequence). CDR3 nucleotide sequence: TGTGCCAGCAGCCCAGGGGAGTACACAGGCTACACCTTC. Translation: CASSPGEYTGYTF.

This chain joins TRBV5-8 and TRBJ1-6; 7 positions match TRBD1. The germline CDR1 and CDR2 sequences are SGHTS and YDEGEE. V was clipped by 4 bases and J by 11 bases; unmatched bases: 12. The CDR3 is made up of 15 amino acids. The CDR3 here is CASSTGALSIAPLHF. The CDR3 DNA is TGTGCCAGCAGCACAGGGGCCCTAAGTATTGCACCCCTCCACTTT. Supplemented by reference TRBV5-8 and TRBJ1-6, the full variable domain reads EAGVTQSPTHLIKTRGQQATLRCSPISGHTSVYWYQQALGLGLQFLLWYDEGEERNRGNFPPRFSGRQFPNYSSELNVNALELEDSALYLCASSTGALSIAPLHFGNGTRLTVT.

This chain links TRBV7-2 with TRBJ1-1, with D perhaps matching TRBD1 (6 bases). Deletions cut 2 bases from V and 10 bases from J, with 11 bases between. The CDR3 loop spans 12 amino acids. Germline CDR1 is SGHTA and CDR2 is FQGNSA. CDR3 DNA sequence: TGTGCCAGCAGCTTAAACACAGGGAGAGCTTTCTTT. Translated, it gives CASSLNTGRAFF.